Below are 32 T cell receptor beta chains sequenced from a single sample in a study of cytomegalovirus exposure and HLA in healthy donors. Sequencing was performed with immunoSEQ multiplex PCR; in TCRdb, only in-frame clones are kept and a portion is missing. The sample consists of 300,000 to 350,000 clones, 88% of them appearing once. Sequenced input: PBMCs. These receptors came from a man aged 25 to 45 in good health and CMV-seronegative.

V gene TRBV11-2 combines with J gene TRBJ1-5, with D hard to call. Germline assignment: CDR1 SGHAT and CDR2 FQNNGV. The CDR3 contains 13 residues. V shed 4 bases and J shed 5 bases, with 9 bases lying between them. The chain's CDR3 is CASSSRVDQPQHF. For the CDR3, the DNA is TGTGCCAGCAGCTCGAGGGTTGATCAGCCCCAGCATTTT.

This clone came up a few times. The chain carries TRBV7-9 and TRBJ2-7, with D possibly being TRBD1 (5 bases). V was cut by 1 base and J by 4 bases, with 5 bases left in between. The V gene's germline CDR1 is SEHNR and CDR2 FQNEAQ (reference sequence). CDR3 length: 12 amino acids. The CDR3 here is CASSLGQYEQYF. The CDR3 DNA reads as TGTGCCAGCAGCTTAGGACAGTACGAGCAGTACTTC.

The rearrangement uses TRBV6-1 and TRBJ2-7; 7 nucleotides align to TRBD2. Trimming at V came to 3 bases and at J to 6 bases, leaving 8 bases not matched to a gene. The CDR3 is 14 residues long. Germline CDR1 MNHNS, CDR2 SASEGT. The CDR3 region is CASSDGGGNGEQYF. In DNA, the CDR3 is TGTGCCAGCAGTGATGGGGGGGGGAATGGCGAGCAGTACTTC.

This chain joins TRBV13 and TRBJ2-3; 8 positions agree with TRBD2. The CDR3 contains 16 residues. Per germline, CDR1 PRHDT and CDR2 FYEKMQ (reference sequence). V shed 6 bases, J shed 5 bases, and the junction held 13 bases outside the gene matches. In DNA, the CDR3 is TGTGCCAGCAGTTTTGAACTAGCGGACACTGGAGATACGCAGTATTTT. As protein: CASSFELADTGDTQYF.

The gene calls are TRBV6-5 and TRBJ1-6, with 9 bases that match TRBD1. The V segment lost 0 bases and the J segment 10 bases; nucleotides outside the gene matches: 4. This CDR3 has 15 amino acids. The germline V gene has CDR1 MNHEY and CDR2 SVGAGI. The CDR3 DNA follows: TGTGCCAGCAGTTACTCCGGGACAGGGTGGTCACCCCTCCACTTT. It codes for CASSYSGTGWSPLHF.

The rearrangement joins TRBV6-1 to TRBJ2-5; D may be TRBD1 (5 bases). The CDR3 length is 15 residues. From germline, CDR1 is MNHNS and CDR2 SASEGT. V was shortened by 4 bases and J by 4 bases, with 16 bases between the two germline ends. The CDR3 region is CASSGSPGKVETQYF. Here the CDR3 DNA reads TGTGCCAGCAGTGGTTCTCCAGGGAAGGTAGAGACCCAGTACTTC.

The V and J genes are TRBV5-4 and TRBJ2-5; 14 bases align to TRBD2. The J call is in doubt because the DNA end fits TRBJ2-7 better. The germline V gene encodes CDR1 SGHNT and CDR2 YYREEE (reference sequence). The CDR3 sequence is 16 residues long. The DNA of the CDR3 is TGTGCCAGCAGTTCCCGCGGGACTAGCGGGGGATACGAGCAGTACTTC. This codes for CASSSRGTSGGYEQYF.

This rearrangement joins TRBV4-3 to TRBJ1-1; a weak D match, TRBD1 (6 bases). CDR3 length equals 14 residues. Germline V gene data show CDR1 as LGHNA and CDR2 as YSLEER. Trimming pared 4 bases from V and 0 bases from J, leaving 9 bases between. The CDR3 sequence is CASSRGTLNTEAFF. The CDR3 nucleotides read TGCGCCAGCAGCCGGGGGACACTGAACACTGAAGCTTTCTTT.

This clone appeared a single time. The rearrangement links TRBV2 to TRBJ2-1, with 8 positions matching TRBD2. Germline V gives CDR1 SNHLY, CDR2 FYNNEI. V gave up 0 bases and J gave up 4 bases; unmatched junction bases: 14. The CDR3 is made up of 19 amino acids. As DNA, the CDR3 is TGTGCCAGCAGTGAAGCGGCCCCCGGGGGGGACCCAAGGTACAATGAGCAGTTCTTC. This codes for CASSEAAPGGDPRYNEQFF.

This clone was observed a handful of times. V and J are TRBV10-3 and TRBJ2-5, with a weak D call TRBD2 (5 bases). The germline gives CDR1 ENHRY, CDR2 SYGVKD. V was trimmed by 6 bases and J by 0 bases, leaving 11 bases between them. The length of the CDR3 is 14 residues. In DNA, the CDR3 is TGTGCCATCAGCGATGGACTCAACCAAGAGACCCAGTACTTC. Protein product: CAISDGLNQETQYF.

The genes are TRBV7-2 and TRBJ2-3, with 7 bases matching TRBD1. Germline-derived CDR1 and CDR2 are SGHTA and FQGNSA. J was trimmed by 8 bases and V by 5 bases; bases with no gene match: 13. CDR3 length equals 15 residues. The CDR3 coding sequence is TGTGCCAGCAGCCCATACGGAGGACAGGCTACTACGCAGTATTTT. Its protein product is CASSPYGGQATTQYF.

V usage is TRBV19 and J usage is TRBJ2-3; 8 nucleotides line up with TRBD1. V lost 10 bases and J lost 1; bases outside the gene matches: 4. Germline V gene data show CDR1 as LNHDA and CDR2 as SQIVND (reference sequence). The CDR3 runs 13 residues. CDR3 protein: CATSDRGTDTQYF. For the CDR3, the DNA is TGTGCCACCTCGGACAGGGGCACAGATACGCAGTATTTT.

The V call is TRBV15, the J call TRBJ1-6; 7 nucleotides match TRBD1. Per the germline V gene, CDR1 is LNHNV and CDR2 is YYDKDF (reference sequence). This CDR3 spans 16 amino acids. Trimming took 3 bases from V and 4 from J; bases not matched to a gene: 6. CDR3: CATSRPGTEYNSPLHF. In DNA form, the CDR3 reads TGTGCCACCAGCAGGCCCGGGACAGAGTATAATTCACCCCTCCACTTT.

The chain has TRBV4-1 and TRBJ2-7; TRBD2 aligns across 10 bases. Looked up from germline, CDR1 is MGHRA and CDR2 is YSYEKL. The CDR3 has 16 residues. V lost 0 bases to trimming and J lost 6 bases; unmatched junction nucleotides: 8. The CDR3 nucleotides are TGCGCCAGCAGCCAAGACGAGGGACTAGCGCGGTCCGAGCAGTACTTC. Protein: CASSQDEGLARSEQYF.

The CDR3 is CASSDRRQGDYGYTF. The CDR3, as DNA: TGTGCCAGCAGTGACCGTCGACAGGGGGACTATGGCTACACCTTC. The chain carries TRBV6-1 and TRBJ1-2; 9 nucleotides line up with TRBD1. Germline V gene sequence: CDR1 MNHNS, CDR2 SASEGT. The trim removed 3 bases at V and 3 bases at J, leaving 5 bases unmatched. CDR3 length: 15 residues.

The chain combines TRBV19 with TRBJ1-1; no definite D call. Trimming pared 6 bases from V and 6 bases from J, leaving 11 bases between. The CDR3 covers 12 residues. Germline V gene data show CDR1 as LNHDA and CDR2 as SQIVND (reference sequence). The CDR3 coding sequence is TGTGCCAGTAGCAACAACCCAGCTGAAGCTTTCTTT. Encoded protein: CASSNNPAEAFF.

This clone was detected only a few times. V gene TRBV30 combines with J gene TRBJ1-2; D possibly corresponds to TRBD1 (5 bases). With 0 bases removed from V and 4 bases from J, the gap between germline ends came to 12 bases. CDR1 and CDR2 (germline): GTSNPN, SVGIG (reference sequence). This CDR3 region has 14 residues. CDR3 nucleotide sequence: TGTGCCTGGAGTGTCGGGGGTGGAAGCTATGGCTACACCTTC. This gives the protein CAWSVGGGSYGYTF.

This rearrangement joins TRBV10-3 to TRBJ2-1; 7 nucleotides match TRBD1. The CDR3 covers 15 residues. Germline CDR1 and CDR2: ENHRY and SYGVKD. After removal of 3 bases from V and 3 bases from J, the junction contained 5 bases not matched to a gene. CDR3 amino acids: CAISDWDSNYNEQFF. The CDR3 coding sequence is TGTGCCATCAGTGATTGGGACAGTAACTACAATGAGCAGTTCTTC.

The rearrangement joins TRBV29-1 to TRBJ1-1; TRBD1 agrees at 7 bases. Losses at the gene ends were 6 bases for V and 0 bases for J; bases not matched to a gene: 10. The CDR3 extends over 15 amino acids. Germline V gives CDR1 SQVTM, CDR2 ANQGSEA. CDR3 sequence reads: CSVGDRDAMNTEAFF. CDR3 sequence (DNA): TGCAGCGTGGGTGACAGGGACGCCATGAACACTGAAGCTTTCTTT.

This chain joins TRBV19 and TRBJ1-2; a possible D gene is TRBD1 (6 bases). Germline loops: CDR1 LNHDA, CDR2 SQIVND (reference sequence). V was clipped by 10 bases and J by 4 bases, with 19 bases between them. The length of the CDR3 is 14 residues. The chain's CDR3 is CATRSGDNLYGYTF. In DNA, the CDR3 is TGTGCCACTAGATCAGGGGACAACCTCTATGGCTACACCTTC.

The chain combines TRBV5-5 with TRBJ1-4; a weak D match, TRBD1 (6 bases). In germline, CDR1 is SGHKS, CDR2 YYEKEE (reference sequence). Deletions cut 1 base from V and 7 bases from J, with 14 bases between. The CDR3 totals 15 residues. In DNA, the CDR3 is TGTGCCAGCAGCTTGCAGGGGCCATATAGTGAAAAACTGTTTTTT. This codes for CASSLQGPYSEKLFF. Supplemented by reference TRBV5-5 and TRBJ1-4, the full variable domain reads DAGVTQSPTHLIKTRGQQVTLRCSPISGHKSVSWYQQVLGQGPQFIFQYYEKEERGRGNFPDRFSARQFPNYSSELNVNALLLGDSALYLCASSLQGPYSEKLFFGSGTQLSVL.

The J gene is TRBJ2-7, the V gene TRBV6-6; D gene unclear. With 0 bases removed from V and 7 bases from J, the gap between germline ends came to 7 bases. This CDR3 comprises 12 residues. Per the germline V gene, CDR1 is MNHNY and CDR2 is SVGAGI (reference sequence). CDR3 sequence (DNA): TGTGCCAGCAGTTACTCGAACGGGGAGCAGTACTTC. It yields the protein CASSYSNGEQYF.

The genes are TRBV7-9 and TRBJ1-3; 9 bases map to TRBD1. The CDR3 sequence is 16 residues long. Germline V CDR1 and CDR2: SEHNR, FQNEAQ (reference sequence). V shed 5 bases, J shed 2 bases, and the junction held 7 bases outside the gene matches. CDR3 in amino acids: CASSPIDRGAGNTIYF. The CDR3 nucleotides are TGTGCCAGCAGCCCCATAGACAGGGGGGCTGGAAACACCATATATTTT.

A single count supports this clone. The chain joins TRBV7-8 to TRBJ2-3; the match to TRBD2 covers 7 bases. Trimming at V came to 3 bases and at J to 2 bases, leaving 2 bases not matched to a gene. The CDR3 has 14 amino acids. In germline, CDR1 is SGHVS, CDR2 FQNEAQ. CDR3 bases: TGTGCCAGCAGCTTTCGGGGGGACACAGATACGCAGTATTTT. Translation: CASSFRGDTDTQYF.

This clone appeared a few times. This chain uses TRBV2 with TRBJ1-2, with D uncertain. Trimming left V 5 bases short and J 2 bases short, with 3 bases between. The germline gives CDR1 SNHLY, CDR2 FYNNEI. CDR3 length equals 11 residues. CDR3 amino acids: CASSSNYGYTF. The CDR3 DNA sequence: TGTGCCAGCAGTTCGAACTATGGCTACACCTTC.

CDR3 bases: TGTGCCACCAGACAAGCGGGGGGATGGTCAGATACGCAGTATTTT. It encodes CATRQAGGWSDTQYF. V usage is TRBV6-6 and J usage is TRBJ2-3; 9 nucleotides line up with TRBD2. V lost 10 bases and J lost 4; bases outside the gene matches: 12. The CDR3 runs to 15 residues. From germline, CDR1 is MNHNY and CDR2 SVGAGI (reference sequence).

In nucleotides, the CDR3 is TGTGCCAGCAGTTACAATTCGCCGCTACGGGAGCAGTACTTC. Its protein product is CASSYNSPLREQYF. The genes are TRBV6-5 and TRBJ2-7; D not resolved. Germline loops: CDR1 MNHEY, CDR2 SVGAGI. The CDR3 has 14 residues. V was clipped by 2 bases and J by 7 bases, with 15 bases between them.

The J gene is TRBJ2-1, the V gene TRBV9; 7 nucleotides agree with TRBD1. The length of the CDR3 is 15 residues. CDR1 and CDR2 from the germline V gene are SGDLS and YYNGEE. Trimming at V came to 4 bases and at J to 8 bases, leaving 12 bases not matched to a gene. The CDR3: CASSRTTGVADEQFF. CDR3 nucleotides: TGTGCCAGCAGCCGCACCACAGGGGTGGCCGATGAGCAGTTCTTC.

V and J are TRBV4-3 and TRBJ2-1, with 8 bases lining up with TRBD1. With V trimmed by 0 bases and J by 2 bases, 3 bases remained unmatched. This CDR3 has 16 amino acids. CDR1 and CDR2 (germline): LGHNA, YSLEER. CDR3 region: CASSQDRTGTYNEQFF. CDR3 coding DNA: TGCGCCAGCAGCCAAGATAGGACAGGGACCTACAATGAGCAGTTCTTC.

CDR3 nucleotides: TGTGCCAGTAGTATTACAGGGGATCCCCAGCCCCAGCATTTT. Encoded protein: CASSITGDPQPQHF. The chain links TRBV19 to TRBJ1-5, with 7 bases matching TRBD1. The germline V gene encodes CDR1 LNHDA and CDR2 SQIVND (reference sequence). The CDR3 is 14 amino acids. Trimming at V came to 3 bases and at J to 7 bases, leaving 6 bases not matched to a gene.

V gene TRBV30 combines with J gene TRBJ1-2; D perhaps matches TRBD1 (5 bases). V was pared by 3 bases and J by 8 bases, with 16 bases between. CDR1 is GTSNPN, CDR2 SVGIG, per germline (reference sequence). The CDR3 consists of 13 residues. The CDR3 DNA reads TGTGCCTGGAGCCCAGGGCAGGGTATAGGCTACACCTTC. Encoded protein: CAWSPGQGIGYTF.

The chain combines TRBV2 with TRBJ2-6; TRBD2 might be the D (5 bases). The CDR3 has 14 amino acids. The germline gives CDR1 SNHLY, CDR2 FYNNEI. Deletions cut 5 bases from V and 3 bases from J, with 8 bases between. CDR3 sequence reads: CASSRESGANVLTF. CDR3 sequence (DNA): TGTGCCAGCAGTAGGGAGAGTGGGGCCAACGTCCTGACTTTC.